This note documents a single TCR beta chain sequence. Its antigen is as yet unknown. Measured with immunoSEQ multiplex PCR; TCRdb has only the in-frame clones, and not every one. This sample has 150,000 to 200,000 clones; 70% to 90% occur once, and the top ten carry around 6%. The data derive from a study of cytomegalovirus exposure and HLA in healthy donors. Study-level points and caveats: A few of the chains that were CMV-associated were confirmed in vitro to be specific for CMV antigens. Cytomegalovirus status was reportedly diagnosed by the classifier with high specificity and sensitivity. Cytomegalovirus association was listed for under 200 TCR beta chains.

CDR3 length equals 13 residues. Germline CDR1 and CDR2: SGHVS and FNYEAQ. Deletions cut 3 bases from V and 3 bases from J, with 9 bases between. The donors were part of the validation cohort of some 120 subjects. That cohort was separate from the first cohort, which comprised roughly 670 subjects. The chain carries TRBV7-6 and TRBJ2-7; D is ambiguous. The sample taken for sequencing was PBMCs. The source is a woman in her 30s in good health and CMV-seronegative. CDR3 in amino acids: CASSFNRNYEQYF. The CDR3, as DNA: TGTGCCAGCAGCTTCAACAGAAACTACGAGCAGTACTTC.